Listed below are T cell receptor beta chains from one sample, sequenced in a study of cytomegalovirus exposure and HLA in healthy donors. Method: immunoSEQ multiplex PCR; TCRdb's copy keeps in-frame clones and lacks some. The sample consists of more than 80,000 clones, 70% to 85% of them appearing once. The material sequenced was PBMCs. All receptors derive from a man between 60 and 75 years old in good health and CMV-seronegative. Each CDR3 is given with its conserved first and last residue. Each record gives: D gene, V gene, J gene, clone size, CDR3 protein, CDR3 DNA. The D gene is left open where the match is weak. Some rows have no size entry. The others give once, few or many, or a class for an expanded clone.

NA	TRBV5-1	TRBJ2-2	few	CASSSQGPGELFF	TGCGCCAGCAGCAGTCAGGGGCCCGGGGAGCTGTTTTTT
NA	TRBV2	TRBJ1-1	NA	CASLDTTANTEAFF	TGTGCCAGCTTAGATACGACAGCAAACACTGAAGCTTTCTTT
NA	TRBV4-3	TRBJ2-3	NA	CASSQEGSLSTDTQYF	TGCGCCAGCAGCCAAGAGGGCAGCTTGAGCACAGATACGCAGTATTTT
NA	TRBV5-1	TRBJ2-7	NA	CASTVRGPEEQYF	TGCGCCAGCACAGTCCGAGGGCCTGAAGAGCAGTACTTC
TRBD2	TRBV13	TRBJ2-3	NA	CASSPPTSPDTQYF	TGTGCCAGCAGCCCCCCGACTAGCCCAGATACGCAGTATTTT
TRBD1	TRBV5-1	TRBJ1-1	NA	CASSPLTGMNTEAFF	TGCGCCAGCAGTCCCCTGACAGGGATGAACACTGAAGCTTTCTTT
TRBD1	TRBV4-1	TRBJ1-4	NA	CASSQETTGGWMNEKLFF	TGCGCCAGCAGCCAAGAAACGACAGGGGGATGGATGAATGAAAAACTGTTTTTT
TRBD1	TRBV25-1	TRBJ2-2	NA	CASSDTGTGNTGELFF	TGTGCCAGCAGTGACACCGGGACAGGGAACACCGGGGAGCTGTTTTTT
NA	TRBV15	TRBJ1-2	NA	CATSRDRVVDGYTF	TGTGCCACCAGCAGAGACAGGGTAGTAGATGGCTACACCTTC
TRBD1	TRBV7-8	TRBJ1-1	NA	CASSARDSENTEAFF	TGTGCCAGCAGCGCACGGGACAGTGAGAACACTGAAGCTTTCTTT
NA	TRBV7-8	TRBJ2-7	NA	CASSLPPQTGEQYF	TGTGCCAGCAGCTTACCCCCTCAGACGGGTGAGCAGTACTTC
TRBD1	TRBV12-5	TRBJ2-7	NA	CASGLRQGAIEQYF	TGTGCTAGTGGTTTGCGGCAGGGGGCAATCGAGCAGTACTTC
TRBD1	TRBV11-2	TRBJ2-6	NA	CASSPNRGRKNSGANVLTF	TGTGCCAGCAGCCCAAACAGGGGGCGCAAGAACTCTGGGGCCAACGTCCTGACTTTC
NA	TRBV5-4	TRBJ2-5	NA	CASSTNRGYQETQYF	TGTGCCAGCAGCACGAACCGAGGGTACCAAGAGACCCAGTACTTC
NA	TRBV27	TRBJ1-5	NA	CASGLREQGNQPQHF	TGTGCCAGCGGCCTAAGGGAGCAGGGCAATCAGCCCCAGCATTTT
NA	TRBV28	TRBJ1-4	NA	CASSNGQFNEKLFF	TGTGCCAGCAGTAATGGCCAGTTTAATGAAAAACTGTTTTTT
NA	TRBV4-3	TRBJ1-4	NA	CVSSQEAGREKLFF	TGCGTCAGCAGCCAAGAGGCAGGGAGGGAAAAACTGTTTTTT
NA	TRBV7-8	TRBJ1-3	NA	CASSFKWTAQGNTIYF	TGTGCCAGCAGCTTTAAATGGACAGCTCAAGGAAACACCATATATTTT
NA	TRBV4-2	TRBJ2-5	NA	CASSQDEAGAEETQYF	TGTGCCAGCAGCCAAGATGAGGCAGGGGCGGAGGAGACCCAGTACTTC
TRBD1	TRBV7-3	TRBJ1-6	NA	CASSWGQGGSSPLHF	TGTGCCAGCAGCTGGGGACAGGGGGGAAGCTCACCCCTCCACTTT
TRBD1	TRBV5-1	TRBJ2-1	NA	CASSLTGNSYNEQFF	TGCGCCAGCAGCCTGACAGGGAACTCCTACAATGAGCAGTTCTTC
NA	TRBV9	TRBJ1-1	few	CASSVAGNTEAFF	TGTGCCAGCAGCGTAGCGGGGAACACTGAAGCTTTCTTT
TRBD2	TRBV7-3	TRBJ2-3	few	CASSLSSRGLAETDTQYF	TGTGCCAGCAGCTTATCGTCCCGGGGACTAGCGGAAACAGATACGCAGTATTTT
TRBD1	TRBV5-4	TRBJ1-2	NA	CASSTQGAGGYTF	TGTGCCAGCAGCACACAGGGGGCTGGAGGCTACACCTTC
NA	TRBV7-7	TRBJ2-2	NA	CASARAGNTGELFF	TGTGCCAGCGCCCGCGCGGGGAACACCGGGGAGCTGTTTTTT
NA	TRBV28	TRBJ2-4	once	CASSLAGMAKNIQYF	TGTGCCAGCAGTTTAGCAGGGATGGCCAAAAACATTCAGTACTTC
NA	TRBV6-6	TRBJ1-1	NA	CASSYPTRGGSTEAFF	TGTGCCAGCAGTTACCCCACCAGGGGCGGGAGCACTGAAGCTTTCTTT
NA	TRBV9	TRBJ2-1	NA	CASSAEGGAYNEQFF	TGTGCCAGCAGCGCCGAGGGGGGGGCCTACAATGAGCAGTTCTTC